This T cell receptor beta chain appears in the sequencing data of a study of blood T cell repertoires in COVID-19. About the study: Material from acute and convalescent COVID-19 was sourced from the United States, Italy and Spain. Sources were T cells, B-cell-depleted T cells, or PBMCs; the material itself was cDNA or gDNA.

Seattle cases were enrolled at active infection and followed longitudinally. Original processing methods: Reference gene primer amplification in the assay estimated nucleated cell counts. Profiled with immunoSEQ multiplex PCR; TCRdb holds only in-frame clones, not every one. The V and J calls and the clone size are those of that table, but D and trimming were determined from the DNA. The sample holds about 210,000 clones, approximately 85% seen once. Germline values: CDR1 SGHRS, CDR2 YFSETQ. The trim removed 0 bases at V and 1 base at J, leaving 1 base unmatched. The CDR3 has 17 amino acids. The gene calls are TRBV5-1 and TRBJ2-2; 12 bases agree with TRBD2. The receptor's source is a woman aged 70-85 years with COVID-19, enrolled during active disease. The sequenced sample consisted of peripheral blood. CDR3 residues: CASSLVGLAGNTGELFF. The CDR3 DNA is TGCGCCAGCAGCTTGGTGGGACTAGCGGGGAACACCGGGGAGCTGTTTTTT.